The sequence of this T cell receptor beta chain was determined in a study of molecular identifiers for immune sequencing clone quantification. Study-wide context: Five aliquots were made in replicates from the RNA of roughly 20,000 or 100,000 naive CD8 cells, and four were sequenced.

CDR3 length: 16 residues. The germline V gene has CDR1 LNHNV and CDR2 YYDKDF (reference sequence). Trimming pared 0 bases from V and 3 bases from J, leaving 9 bases between. Study-wide results and limits: For highly expanded clones, sizes could be underestimated when identical TCR molecules share a barcode. In naive cells, clones above 20 RNA copies held under 1% of molecules, whereas in effector cells they held over 98%.

TCRdb fed the PCR reads into MiXCR, producing one record per CDR3 protein. The sample has 85,000 to 130,000 distinct CDR3 sequences; roughly 38% are singletons. This clonotype was seen more than once but under ten times. No antigen is known for it. The receptor was derived from a human donor in good health. Some libraries in this study had Jurkat cell RNA spiked in. Sequencing used naive CD8+ T cells from blood, with Jurkat cell RNA spiked in. Sample subset: FACS-sorted CD8+CD4-CCR7+CD45RA+ naive T cells. The J gene is TRBJ2-6, the V gene TRBV15; D not certain. This chain's CDR3 is CATSRDRARGANVLTF. CDR3 in DNA: TGTGCCACCAGCAGAGATAGGGCCCGTGGGGCCAACGTCCTGACTTTC.